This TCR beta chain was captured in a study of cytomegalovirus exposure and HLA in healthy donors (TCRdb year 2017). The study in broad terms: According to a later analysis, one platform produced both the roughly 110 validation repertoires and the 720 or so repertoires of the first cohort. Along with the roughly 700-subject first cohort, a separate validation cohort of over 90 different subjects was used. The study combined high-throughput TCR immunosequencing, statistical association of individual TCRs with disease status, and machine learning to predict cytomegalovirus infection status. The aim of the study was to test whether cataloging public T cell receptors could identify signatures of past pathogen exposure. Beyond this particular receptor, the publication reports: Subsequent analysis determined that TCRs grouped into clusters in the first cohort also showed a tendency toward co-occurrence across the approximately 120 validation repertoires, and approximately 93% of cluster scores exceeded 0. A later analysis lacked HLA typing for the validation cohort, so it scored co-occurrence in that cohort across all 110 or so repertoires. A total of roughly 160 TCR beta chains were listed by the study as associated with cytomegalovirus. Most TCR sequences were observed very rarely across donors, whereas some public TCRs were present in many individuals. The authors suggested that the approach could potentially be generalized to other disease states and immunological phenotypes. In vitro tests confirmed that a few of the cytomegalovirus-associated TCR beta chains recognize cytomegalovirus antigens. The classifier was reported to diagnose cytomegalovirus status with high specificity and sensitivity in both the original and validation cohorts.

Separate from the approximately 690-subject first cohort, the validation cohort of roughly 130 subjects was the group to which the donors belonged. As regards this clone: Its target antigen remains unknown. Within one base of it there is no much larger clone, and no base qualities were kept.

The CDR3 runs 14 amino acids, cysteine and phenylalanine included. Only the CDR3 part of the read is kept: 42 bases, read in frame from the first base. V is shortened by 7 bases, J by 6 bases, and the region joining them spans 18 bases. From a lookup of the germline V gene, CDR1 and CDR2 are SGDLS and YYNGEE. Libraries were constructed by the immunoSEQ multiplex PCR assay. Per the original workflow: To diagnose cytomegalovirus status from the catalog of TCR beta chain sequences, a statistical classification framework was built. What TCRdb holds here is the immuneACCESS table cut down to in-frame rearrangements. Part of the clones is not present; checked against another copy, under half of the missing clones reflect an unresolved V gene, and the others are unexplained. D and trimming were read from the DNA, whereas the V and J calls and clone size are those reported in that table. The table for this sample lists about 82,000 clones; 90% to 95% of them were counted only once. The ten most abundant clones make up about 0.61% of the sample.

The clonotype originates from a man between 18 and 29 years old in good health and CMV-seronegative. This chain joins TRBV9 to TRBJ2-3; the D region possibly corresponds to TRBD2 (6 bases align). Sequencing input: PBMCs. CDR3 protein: CASGLGTFGDTQYF. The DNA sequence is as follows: TGTGCCAGCGGACTGGGGACTTTTGGCGATACGCAGTATTTT.